One T cell receptor (beta chain) is described in this entry. Its recognized antigen is unknown. No base-level quality is on record; no much larger clone is a single base apart. The data were obtained in a study of T cell changes during pregnancy in multiple sclerosis (dated by TCRdb to between 2019 and 2020). For the study in its entirety: The study examined how the T cell repertoire changed over the course of pregnancy in women with multiple sclerosis.

The library was obtained by the immunoSEQ multiplex PCR assay. In its TCRdb copy, this immuneACCESS table keeps in-frame sequences only and misses some clones. Where compared with another copy, unresolved V genes explain less than half of these, and the others have no known cause. Across this sample there are over 25,000 clones, with 88% seen only once. The ten biggest clones cover more than 6.5% of the sample. V lost 6 bases and J lost 6 bases; the stretch between them is 15 bases long. Including cysteine and phenylalanine, the CDR3 has 13 amino acids. Only the CDR3 DNA is retained, 39 bases long and in frame from the first base. CDR1 and CDR2, looked up from the germline V gene, are SQVTM and ANQGSEA.

The sequence joins TRBV29-1 to TRBJ2-1; the D segment could be TRBD1, given 5 matching bases. The TCR comes from a female donor with multiple sclerosis, enrolled in a pregnancy study. The source was CD8+ T cells from peripheral blood mononuclear cells, collected in the second trimester of pregnancy. Here is the DNA: TGCAGCGTCCGAGACAGTATCGGCAATGAGCAGTTCTTC. Translation gives CSVRDSIGNEQFF.